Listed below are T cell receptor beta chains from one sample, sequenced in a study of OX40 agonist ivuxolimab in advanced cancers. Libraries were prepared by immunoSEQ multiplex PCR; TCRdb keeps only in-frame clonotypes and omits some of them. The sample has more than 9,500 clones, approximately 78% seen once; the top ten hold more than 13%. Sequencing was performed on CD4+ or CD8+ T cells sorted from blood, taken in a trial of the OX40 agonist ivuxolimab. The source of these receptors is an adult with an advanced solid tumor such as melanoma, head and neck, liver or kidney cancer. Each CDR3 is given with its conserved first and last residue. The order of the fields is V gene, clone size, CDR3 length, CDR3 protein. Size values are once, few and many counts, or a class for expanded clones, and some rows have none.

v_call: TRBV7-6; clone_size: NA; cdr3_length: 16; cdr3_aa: CASSPGLAEPTDTQYF
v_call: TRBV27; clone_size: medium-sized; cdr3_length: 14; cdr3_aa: CASSGLSRFDEQYF
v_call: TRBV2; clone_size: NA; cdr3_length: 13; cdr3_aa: CATQGILRYEQYF
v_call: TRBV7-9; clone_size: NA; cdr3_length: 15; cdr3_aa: CASSLRVAAQETQYF
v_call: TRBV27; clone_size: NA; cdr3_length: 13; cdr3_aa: CASRPFMNTEAFF
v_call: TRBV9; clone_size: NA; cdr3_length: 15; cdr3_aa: CASSVGGSLYNEQFF
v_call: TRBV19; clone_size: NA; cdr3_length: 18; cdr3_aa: CATTGQGLTSRWYNEQFF
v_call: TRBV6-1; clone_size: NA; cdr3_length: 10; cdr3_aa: CASSDDEQYF
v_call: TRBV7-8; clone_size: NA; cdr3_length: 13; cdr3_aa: CASSPRLRDEQFF
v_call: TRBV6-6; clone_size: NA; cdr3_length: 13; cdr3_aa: CASSLIGGSEQYF
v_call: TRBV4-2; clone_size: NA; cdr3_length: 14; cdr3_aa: CASSRTGNPYEQYF
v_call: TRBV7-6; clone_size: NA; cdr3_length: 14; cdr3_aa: CASSLVQGSYEQYF
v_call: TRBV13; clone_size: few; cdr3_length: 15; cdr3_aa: CASSSSGSGYNEQFF
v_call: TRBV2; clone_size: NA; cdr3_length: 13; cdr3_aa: CASKDSGDYEQYF
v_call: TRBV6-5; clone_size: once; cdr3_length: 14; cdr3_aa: CASSYRGPAYEQYF
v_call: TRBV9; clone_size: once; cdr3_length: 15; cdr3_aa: CASSVEGSSTDTQYF
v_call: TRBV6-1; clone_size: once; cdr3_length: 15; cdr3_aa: CASSGQANSNQPQHF
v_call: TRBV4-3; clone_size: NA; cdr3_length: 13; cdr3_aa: CASSQDIFNEQFF
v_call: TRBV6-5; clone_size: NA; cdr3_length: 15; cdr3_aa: CASIWTGDSNQPQHF
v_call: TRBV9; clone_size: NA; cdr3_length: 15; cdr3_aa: CASSVSGVGNQPQHF
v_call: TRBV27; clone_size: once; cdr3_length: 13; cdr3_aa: CASSSLEGVGYTF
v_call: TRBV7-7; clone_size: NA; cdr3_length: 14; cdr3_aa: CASSTLDRGEEQYF
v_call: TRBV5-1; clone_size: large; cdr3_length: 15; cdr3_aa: CASSSLAGVSYEQYF
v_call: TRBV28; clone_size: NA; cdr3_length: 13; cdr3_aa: CASSWTESYEQYF
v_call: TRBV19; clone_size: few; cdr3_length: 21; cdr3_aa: CATSRITGGAGGVINTGELFF
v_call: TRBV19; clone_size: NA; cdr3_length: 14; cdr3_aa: CASSIGGVPYEQYF
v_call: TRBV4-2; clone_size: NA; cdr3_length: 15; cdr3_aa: CASSQSPGGPYEQYF
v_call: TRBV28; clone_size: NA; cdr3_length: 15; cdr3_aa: CASSPRLAGGREQYF
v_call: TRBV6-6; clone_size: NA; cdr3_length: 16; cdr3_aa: CASSASGTSGYNEQFF
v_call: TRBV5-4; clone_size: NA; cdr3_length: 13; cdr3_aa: CASSGQGVNEQFF
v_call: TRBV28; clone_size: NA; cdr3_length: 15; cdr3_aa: CASSSPTSGAYEQYF
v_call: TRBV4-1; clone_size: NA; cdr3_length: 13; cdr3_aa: CASSLGLTYEQYF
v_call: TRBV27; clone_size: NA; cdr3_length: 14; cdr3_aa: CASSLFGGIYEQYF
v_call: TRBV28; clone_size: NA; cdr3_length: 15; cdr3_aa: CASSLTGVAKNIQYF
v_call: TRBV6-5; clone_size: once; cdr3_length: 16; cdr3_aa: CANSYELAGGGGELFF
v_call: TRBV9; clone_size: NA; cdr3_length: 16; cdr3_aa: CASSALSGTNTGELFF
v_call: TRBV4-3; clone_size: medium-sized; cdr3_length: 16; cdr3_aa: CASSQETGSGANVLTF